This T cell receptor (beta chain) was profiled in a study of response to subunit inactivated influenza vaccine. Whole-study findings and limits: Every seasonal influenza vaccination brings in few new T cells, the authors suggested.

CDR3 size: 17 residues. One entry per CDR3 protein results from TCRdb running MiXCR on the RT-PCR reads. The data show about 500,000 distinct CDR3 sequences, with approximately 15% seen just once and less than 4% held by the top ten. As concerns this clonotype: The antigen remains unidentified.

This clonotype was obtained from a man between 50 and 70 years old who received an inactivated influenza vaccine. Sequencing was performed on CD4+ T cells sorted from PBMCs, taken around 2 years after vaccination. The chain combines TRBV12-2 with TRBJ2-7; the D call TRBD1 from the table was never checked on the DNA. TRBV12-2 is annotated as a pseudogene. CDR3 protein: CASRLGLTGQSSYEQYF. The CDR3 nucleotides are TGTGCAAGTCGCTTAGGGCTCACAGGCCAGAGCTCCTACGAGCAGTACTTC.